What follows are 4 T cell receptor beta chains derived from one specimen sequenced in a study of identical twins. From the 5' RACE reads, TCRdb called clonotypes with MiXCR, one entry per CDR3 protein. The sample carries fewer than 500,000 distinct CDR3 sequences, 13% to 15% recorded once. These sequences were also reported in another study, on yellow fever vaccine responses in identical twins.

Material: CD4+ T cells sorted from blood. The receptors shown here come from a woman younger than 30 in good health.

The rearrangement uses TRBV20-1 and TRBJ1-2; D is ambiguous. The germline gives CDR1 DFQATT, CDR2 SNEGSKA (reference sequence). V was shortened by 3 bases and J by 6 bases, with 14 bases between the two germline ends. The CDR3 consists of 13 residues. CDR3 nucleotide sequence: TGCAGTGCTAGGGTGTGGGCAACCCATGGCTACACCTTC. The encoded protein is CSARVWATHGYTF.

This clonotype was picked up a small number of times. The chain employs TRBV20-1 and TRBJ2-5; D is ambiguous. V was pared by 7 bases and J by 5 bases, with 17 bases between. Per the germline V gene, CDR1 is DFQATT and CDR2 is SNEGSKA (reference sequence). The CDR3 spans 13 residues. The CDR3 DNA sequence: TGCAGTGGCTTGCGCGGACCGACGGAGACCCAGTACTTC. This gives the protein CSGLRGPTETQYF.

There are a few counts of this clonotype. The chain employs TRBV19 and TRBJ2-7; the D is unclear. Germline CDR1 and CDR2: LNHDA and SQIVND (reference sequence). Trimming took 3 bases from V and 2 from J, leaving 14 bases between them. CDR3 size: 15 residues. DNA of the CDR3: TGTGCCAGTAGTATTCTCTCCGGCAACCCCTACGAGCAGTACTTC. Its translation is CASSILSGNPYEQYF. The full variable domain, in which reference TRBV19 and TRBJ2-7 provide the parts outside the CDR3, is DGGITQSPKYLFRKEGQNVTLSCEQNLNHDAMYWYRQDPGQGLRLIYYSQIVNDFQKGDIAEGYSVSREKKESFPLTVTSAQKNPTAFYLCASSILSGNPYEQYFGPGTRLTVT.

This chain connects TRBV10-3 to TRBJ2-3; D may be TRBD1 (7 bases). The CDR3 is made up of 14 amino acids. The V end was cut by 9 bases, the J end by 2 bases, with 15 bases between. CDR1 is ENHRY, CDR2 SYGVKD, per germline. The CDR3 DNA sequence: TGTGCCATTACGCGGGACAGAAACACAGATACGCAGTATTTT. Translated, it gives CAITRDRNTDTQYF.